One sample yielded the 13 T cell receptor beta chains listed below, sequenced in a study of shared clonotypes between healthy human individuals. The data were produced by immunoSEQ multiplex PCR, yet TCRdb's version contains in-frame clones alone and is incomplete. The table records 1.6 million or so clones, approximately 98.5% of them present only once. Sequencing input: naive CD4+ T cells sorted from blood. As for subset: CD45RA+ positively selected. The receptor source for this set is a man in his thirties or forties in good health.

This chain's CDR3 is CASSSLNEPYEQYF. CDR3 nucleotide sequence: TGTGCCAGCTCATCACTAAATGAACCCTACGAGCAGTACTTC. The rearrangement uses TRBV18 and TRBJ2-7; D is undetermined. The CDR3 covers 14 residues. Deletions cut 5 bases from V and 2 bases from J, with 13 bases between. Looked up from germline, CDR1 is KGHSH and CDR2 is LQKENI.

The chain uses TRBV6-6 and TRBJ2-5, with D perhaps TRBD1 (6 bases). The CDR3 consists of 14 residues. V lost 5 bases to trimming and J lost 1 base, with 11 bases between them. Germline assignment: CDR1 MNHNY and CDR2 SVGAGI (reference sequence). The CDR3 loop reads CASSASTGQETQYF. The CDR3 nucleotides are TGTGCCAGCAGTGCCTCGACAGGCCAAGAGACCCAGTACTTC.

With respect to this clone: Other nucleotide sequences in the sample specify the same CDR3. This chain joins TRBV29-1 and TRBJ2-7, with 9 bases fitting TRBD1. The V and J ends lost 3 bases and 4 bases, in that order; junction bases with no gene match: 1. The CDR3 loop spans 12 amino acids. Germline lookup yields CDR1 SQVTM and CDR2 ANQGSEA. This CDR3 is CSVEGTGYEQYF. In DNA form, the CDR3 reads TGCAGCGTTGAGGGGACAGGGTACGAGCAGTACTTC.

The rearrangement uses TRBV7-9 and TRBJ2-1; 9 positions agree with TRBD2. The ends lost 11 bases at V and 0 bases at J; junction bases unmatched: 2. CDR1 SEHNR and CDR2 FQNEAQ come from the germline V gene (reference sequence). This CDR3 has 13 amino acids. The CDR3 region is CACSGSSYNEQFF. The DNA of the CDR3 is TGTGCCTGTAGCGGGAGCTCCTACAATGAGCAGTTCTTC.

The chain links TRBV7-9 to TRBJ2-1; possibly TRBD2 for D (5 bases). This CDR3 is built from 15 residues. The V and J ends lost 8 bases and 6 bases respectively, with 20 bases between them. Germline CDR1 reads SEHNR; CDR2 reads FQNEAQ (reference sequence). The CDR3 DNA sequence: TGTGCCAGCCTCGGGTTGAGAGGGAGAGTCAATGAGCAGTTCTTC. Translated: CASLGLRGRVNEQFF.

V is TRBV6-5 and J is TRBJ1-1; no definite D call. V was clipped by 2 bases and J by 9 bases, with 19 bases between them. Germline V gene lookup returns CDR1 MNHEY and CDR2 SVGAGI. There are 15 residues in the CDR3. DNA for the CDR3: TGTGCCAGCAGTTACATCGGGCCTGTGACACTCCAAGCTTTCTTT. Residues: CASSYIGPVTLQAFF.

This chain uses TRBV30 with TRBJ1-2, with 7 bases lining up with TRBD1. With 1 base clipped from V and 8 bases from J, the junction kept 7 bases outside the gene matches. The CDR3 is made up of 13 amino acids. The germline gives CDR1 GTSNPN, CDR2 SVGIG (reference sequence). CDR3 amino acids: CAWSGNRGRGYTF. CDR3 DNA sequence: TGTGCCTGGAGTGGAAACAGGGGAAGGGGCTACACCTTC.

In DNA form, the CDR3 reads TGTGCCAGCAGCGTAGGGCCTAGCGGGGTCAACGAGCAGTACTTC. Protein sequence: CASSVGPSGVNEQYF. The chain joins TRBV9 to TRBJ2-7; 9 bases match TRBD2. Germline V gene sequence: CDR1 SGDLS, CDR2 YYNGEE. The CDR3 extends over 15 amino acids. V lost 0 bases to trimming and J lost 5 bases; unmatched junction nucleotides: 6.

V is TRBV7-2 and J is TRBJ1-5; 7 nucleotides match TRBD1. With 3 bases clipped from V and 2 bases from J, the junction kept 4 bases outside the gene matches. In germline, CDR1 is SGHTA, CDR2 FQGNSA. This CDR3 has 15 residues. CDR3 in DNA: TGTGCCAGCAGCTTCAGACAGGGACGCAATCAGCCCCAGCATTTT. It yields the protein CASSFRQGRNQPQHF.

CDR3 region: CASSERLAGATDTQYF. CDR3 in DNA: TGTGCCAGCAGCGAACGACTAGCGGGAGCCACAGATACGCAGTATTTT. The gene calls are TRBV5-4 and TRBJ2-3, with 12 bases lining up with TRBD2. CDR1 is SGHNT, CDR2 YYREEE, per germline (reference sequence). The CDR3 extends over 16 amino acids. J gave up 2 bases and V 4 bases, and 5 bases lay outside the gene matches.

The chain couples TRBV9 to TRBJ2-1, with 11 bases matching TRBD1. This CDR3 contains 20 residues. Germline CDR1 and CDR2: SGDLS and YYNGEE. After removal of 3 bases from V and 11 bases from J, the junction contained 25 bases not matched to a gene. CDR3 nucleotide sequence: TGTGCCAGCAGCGCGACTCGAAGGACAGGGGGCGCGTGGGTCTCAAACAAGCAGTTCTTC. This encodes CASSATRRTGGAWVSNKQFF.

The chain uses TRBV9 and TRBJ2-7, with D perhaps TRBD1 (5 bases). This CDR3 contains 14 residues. V was pared by 0 bases and J by 6 bases, with 13 bases between. Germline assignment: CDR1 SGDLS and CDR2 YYNGEE. The CDR3 bases are TGTGCCAGCAGCGTAGTAGGGGAATCGGTCGAGCAGTACTTC. Its translation is CASSVVGESVEQYF.

CDR3 sequence reads: CASASFQGRRGRTDTQYF. The CDR3 nucleotides read TGTGCTAGTGCCTCGTTTCAGGGCAGGAGGGGGCGCACAGATACGCAGTATTTT. V gene TRBV12-5 combines with J gene TRBJ2-3; the D gene is possibly TRBD1 (7 bases). CDR3 length: 18 amino acids. Germline-derived CDR1 and CDR2 are LGHNT and FRNRAP. V was shortened by 7 bases and J by 1 base, with 24 bases between the two germline ends.